This is a list of T cell receptor beta chains from one sample in a study of monozygotic twins with inflammatory bowel disease. TCRdb reanalyzed the 5' RACE reads and collapses them to one entry per CDR3 protein, without DNA. In total, the table holds more than 100,000 distinct CDR3 sequences. Sequenced: blood. These receptor sequences come from a human donor with ulcerative colitis or Crohn's disease, or a healthy co-twin of an affected twin (not recorded which). The CDR3 runs from the conserved cysteine through the conserved F or W.

j_call: TRBJ2-3; v_call: TRBV3-1; cdr3_length: 16; cdr3_aa: CASSLTRRLGTDTQYF
j_call: TRBJ2-6; v_call: TRBV18; cdr3_length: 16; cdr3_aa: CASSPQGLSGANVLTF
j_call: TRBJ2-3; v_call: TRBV7-3; cdr3_length: 16; cdr3_aa: CASSLLAGSLTDTQYF
j_call: TRBJ1-2; v_call: TRBV12-3/TRBV12-4; cdr3_length: 12; cdr3_aa: CASRAGSYGYTF
j_call: TRBJ2-6; v_call: TRBV20-1; cdr3_length: 18; cdr3_aa: CSARGPTGASSGANVLTF
j_call: TRBJ2-5; v_call: TRBV18; cdr3_length: 15; cdr3_aa: CASSSRVTVQETQYF
j_call: TRBJ2-7; v_call: TRBV28; cdr3_length: 15; cdr3_aa: CASSSFRGRSYEQYF
j_call: TRBJ2-1; v_call: TRBV6-6; cdr3_length: 13; cdr3_aa: CASSSGTYNEQFF
j_call: TRBJ2-1; v_call: TRBV28; cdr3_length: 12; cdr3_aa: CASSLSRNEQFF
j_call: TRBJ2-3; v_call: TRBV20-1; cdr3_length: 15; cdr3_aa: CSARSPPPSTDTQYF
j_call: TRBJ1-1; v_call: TRBV11-2; cdr3_length: 13; cdr3_aa: CASRNREISEAFF
j_call: TRBJ2-1; v_call: TRBV24-1; cdr3_length: 13; cdr3_aa: CATSNGGRREQFF
j_call: TRBJ1-3; v_call: TRBV20-1; cdr3_length: 14; cdr3_aa: CSARGRSSGETIYF
j_call: TRBJ2-2; v_call: TRBV5-5; cdr3_length: 17; cdr3_aa: CASSYEKGQPNTGELFF
j_call: TRBJ1-5; v_call: TRBV5-5; cdr3_length: 13; cdr3_aa: CASSYHPGQPQHF
j_call: TRBJ2-5; v_call: TRBV20-1; cdr3_length: 13; cdr3_aa: CSATLGHQETQYF
j_call: TRBJ2-1; v_call: TRBV6-2/TRBV6-3; cdr3_length: 17; cdr3_aa: CASSYSTDRGLYNEQFF
j_call: TRBJ2-2; v_call: TRBV5-1; cdr3_length: 18; cdr3_aa: CASSGKTGAFRFVGELFF
j_call: TRBJ1-6; v_call: TRBV5-6; cdr3_length: 13; cdr3_aa: CASSRPGDSPLHF
j_call: TRBJ1-4; v_call: TRBV12-3/TRBV12-4; cdr3_length: 15; cdr3_aa: CASTSYGQGAEKLFF
j_call: TRBJ2-7; v_call: TRBV6-5; cdr3_length: 16; cdr3_aa: CASSYELVALRSEQYF
j_call: TRBJ2-3; v_call: TRBV19; cdr3_length: 13; cdr3_aa: CASSSRPTDTQYF
j_call: TRBJ2-7; v_call: TRBV20-1; cdr3_length: 13; cdr3_aa: CSVVTATPYEQYF
j_call: TRBJ2-7; v_call: TRBV27; cdr3_length: 14; cdr3_aa: CASSLIGGFSEQYF
j_call: TRBJ2-2; v_call: TRBV5-1; cdr3_length: 16; cdr3_aa: CASHGQGLAKTGELFF
j_call: TRBJ2-1; v_call: TRBV10-3; cdr3_length: 16; cdr3_aa: CAISEPGGGGNDEQFF
j_call: TRBJ2-4; v_call: TRBV18; cdr3_length: 16; cdr3_aa: CASSPGGNVAKNIQYF
j_call: TRBJ1-5; v_call: TRBV5-5; cdr3_length: 13; cdr3_aa: CASSLYGNQPQHF
j_call: TRBJ1-5; v_call: TRBV20-1; cdr3_length: 19; cdr3_aa: CSARLGGGLSLYSNQPQHF
j_call: TRBJ2-2; v_call: TRBV6-1; cdr3_length: 15; cdr3_aa: CASKAAGTRTGELFF
j_call: TRBJ1-1; v_call: TRBV4-3; cdr3_length: 16; cdr3_aa: CASSQGHRQGYTEAFF
j_call: TRBJ2-3; v_call: TRBV7-7; cdr3_length: 15; cdr3_aa: CASSKGSGPADTQYF
j_call: TRBJ2-1; v_call: TRBV5-1; cdr3_length: 15; cdr3_aa: CASSLVIPSVFEQFF
j_call: TRBJ2-7; v_call: TRBV7-9; cdr3_length: 15; cdr3_aa: CASSLALSRGAEQYF
j_call: TRBJ2-2; v_call: TRBV6-5; cdr3_length: 14; cdr3_aa: CASSYRGNTGELFF
j_call: TRBJ1-2; v_call: TRBV7-2; cdr3_length: 15; cdr3_aa: CASSRARGDPSGYTF
j_call: TRBJ2-1; v_call: TRBV11-2; cdr3_length: 18; cdr3_aa: CASSSGPPALAGYNEQFF
j_call: TRBJ2-3; v_call: TRBV5-4; cdr3_length: 17; cdr3_aa: CASSPLGFGGAGDTQYF
j_call: TRBJ2-7; v_call: TRBV28; cdr3_length: 17; cdr3_aa: CASSSRTSGSRYYEQYF
j_call: TRBJ2-1; v_call: TRBV7-2; cdr3_length: 16; cdr3_aa: CASSLAIAGGQYEQFF
j_call: TRBJ2-1; v_call: TRBV28; cdr3_length: 14; cdr3_aa: CASSTGTGRNEQFF
j_call: TRBJ2-6; v_call: TRBV12-3/TRBV12-4; cdr3_length: 18; cdr3_aa: CASSFRDTGRAGANVLTF
j_call: TRBJ1-2; v_call: TRBV7-2; cdr3_length: 14; cdr3_aa: CASSLDSSSYGYTF
j_call: TRBJ2-5; v_call: TRBV18; cdr3_length: 13; cdr3_aa: CASSPTTGETQYF
j_call: TRBJ2-5; v_call: TRBV12-3/TRBV12-4; cdr3_length: 14; cdr3_aa: CASSTRTGRETQYF
j_call: TRBJ2-1; v_call: TRBV3-1; cdr3_length: 14; cdr3_aa: CASSQFSSYNEQFF
j_call: TRBJ2-7; v_call: TRBV1; cdr3_length: 13; cdr3_aa: CTSSQDRGYEQYF
j_call: TRBJ2-5; v_call: TRBV7-9; cdr3_length: 13; cdr3_aa: CASSLVGQETQYF
j_call: TRBJ2-6; v_call: TRBV6-1; cdr3_length: 13; cdr3_aa: CASRESGANVLTF
j_call: TRBJ2-3; v_call: TRBV13; cdr3_length: 16; cdr3_aa: CASSSWTSGGTDTQYF
j_call: TRBJ2-7; v_call: TRBV29-1; cdr3_length: 13; cdr3_aa: CSVGSGHSYEQYF
j_call: TRBJ2-1; v_call: TRBV5-1; cdr3_length: 15; cdr3_aa: CASRAGTSSNNEQFF